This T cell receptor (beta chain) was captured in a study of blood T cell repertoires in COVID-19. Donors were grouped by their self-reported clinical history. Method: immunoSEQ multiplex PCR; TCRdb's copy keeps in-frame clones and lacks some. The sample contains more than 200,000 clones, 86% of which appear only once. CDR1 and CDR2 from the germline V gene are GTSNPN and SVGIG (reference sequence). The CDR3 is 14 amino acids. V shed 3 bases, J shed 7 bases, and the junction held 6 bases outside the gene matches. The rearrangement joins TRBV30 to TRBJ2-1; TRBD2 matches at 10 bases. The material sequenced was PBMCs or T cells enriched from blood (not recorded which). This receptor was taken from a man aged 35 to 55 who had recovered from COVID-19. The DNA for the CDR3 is TGTGCCTGGAGCCCTACTAGCGGGGTAAATGAGCAGTTCTTC. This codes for CAWSPTSGVNEQFF. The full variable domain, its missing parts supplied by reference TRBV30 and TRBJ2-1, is SQTIHQWPATLVQPVGSPLSLECTVEGTSNPNLYWYRQAAGRGLQLLFYSVGIGQISSEVPQNLSASRPQDRQFILSSKKLLLSDSGFYLCAWSPTSGVNEQFFGPGTRLTVL.